The present entry profiles one T cell receptor (beta chain) with its context. What it binds is unknown. These data originate in a study of cytomegalovirus exposure and HLA in healthy donors. Trimming took 2 bases from V and 7 from J, leaving 19 bases between them. Germline lookup yields CDR1 SGHRS and CDR2 YFSETQ. This CDR3 comprises 16 residues. PCR involved 60 Vbeta and 13 Jbeta primers. TCRdb keeps only in-frame clones here, not all; method: immunoSEQ multiplex PCR. The sample carries 150,000 to 180,000 clones, around three quarters recorded once. Study conclusions and caveats: Previous analysis showed most TCR beta V segments were productive about 87% or about 30% of the time. Cytomegalovirus-associated status was assigned to 150 or so TCR beta chains.

The receptor was isolated from a woman between 40 and 50 years old in good health and CMV-seronegative. The rearrangement links TRBV5-1 to TRBJ1-5, with D unclear. The source material was PBMCs. CDR3 nucleotides: TGCGCCAGCAGCTTACTCCCTTTGGAGGAGGTACAGCCCCAGCATTTT. This codes for CASSLLPLEEVQPQHF.